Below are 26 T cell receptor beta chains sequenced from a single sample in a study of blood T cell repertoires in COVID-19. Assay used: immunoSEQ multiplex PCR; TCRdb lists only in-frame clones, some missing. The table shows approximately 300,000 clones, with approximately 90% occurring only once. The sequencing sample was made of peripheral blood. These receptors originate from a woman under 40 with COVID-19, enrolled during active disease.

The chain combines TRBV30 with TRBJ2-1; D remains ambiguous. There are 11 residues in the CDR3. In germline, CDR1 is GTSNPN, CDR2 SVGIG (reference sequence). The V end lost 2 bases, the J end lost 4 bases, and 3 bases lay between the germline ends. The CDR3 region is CAWSQYNEQFF. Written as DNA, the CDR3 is TGTGCCTGGAGTCAATACAATGAGCAGTTCTTC.

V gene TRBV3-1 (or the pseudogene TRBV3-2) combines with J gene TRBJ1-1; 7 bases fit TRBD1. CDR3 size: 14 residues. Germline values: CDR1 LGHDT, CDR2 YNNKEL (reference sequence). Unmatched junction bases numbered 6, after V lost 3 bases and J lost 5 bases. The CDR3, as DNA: TGTGCCAGCAGCCAGACAGGGTCGAGGACTGAAGCTTTCTTT. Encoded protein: CASSQTGSRTEAFF.

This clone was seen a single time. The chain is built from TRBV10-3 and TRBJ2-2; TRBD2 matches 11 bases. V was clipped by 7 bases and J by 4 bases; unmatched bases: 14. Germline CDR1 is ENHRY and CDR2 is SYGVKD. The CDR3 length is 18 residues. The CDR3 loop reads CAITNRIPGTSGTGELFF. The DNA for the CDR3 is TGTGCCATCACTAACAGGATCCCCGGGACTAGCGGCACCGGGGAGCTGTTTTTT.

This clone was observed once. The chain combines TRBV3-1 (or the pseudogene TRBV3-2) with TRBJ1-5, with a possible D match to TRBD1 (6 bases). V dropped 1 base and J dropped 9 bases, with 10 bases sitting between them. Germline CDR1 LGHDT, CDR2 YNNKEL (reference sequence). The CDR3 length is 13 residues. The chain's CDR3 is CASSQARGGPQHF. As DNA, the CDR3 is TGTGCCAGCAGCCAAGCGAGGGGGGGGCCCCAGCATTTT.

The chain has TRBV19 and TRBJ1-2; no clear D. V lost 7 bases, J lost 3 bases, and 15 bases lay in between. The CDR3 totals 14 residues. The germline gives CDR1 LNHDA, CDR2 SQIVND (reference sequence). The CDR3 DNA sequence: TGTGCCAGTACTCCCACCCGAGACTACTATGGCTACACCTTC. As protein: CASTPTRDYYGYTF.

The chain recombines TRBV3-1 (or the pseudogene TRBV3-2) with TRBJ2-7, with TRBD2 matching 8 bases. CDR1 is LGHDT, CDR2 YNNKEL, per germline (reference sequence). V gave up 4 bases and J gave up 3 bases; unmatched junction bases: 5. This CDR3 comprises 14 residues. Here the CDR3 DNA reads TGTGCCAGCAGCCTTGTTACTAGCGGCTACGAGCAGTACTTC. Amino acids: CASSLVTSGYEQYF.

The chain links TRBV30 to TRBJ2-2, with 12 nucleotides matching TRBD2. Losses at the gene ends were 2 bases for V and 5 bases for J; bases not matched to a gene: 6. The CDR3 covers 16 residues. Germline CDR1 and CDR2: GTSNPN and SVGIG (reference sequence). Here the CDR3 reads CAWSRLAGGRTGELFF. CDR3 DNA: TGTGCCTGGAGTAGGCTAGCGGGAGGGCGAACCGGGGAGCTGTTTTTT.

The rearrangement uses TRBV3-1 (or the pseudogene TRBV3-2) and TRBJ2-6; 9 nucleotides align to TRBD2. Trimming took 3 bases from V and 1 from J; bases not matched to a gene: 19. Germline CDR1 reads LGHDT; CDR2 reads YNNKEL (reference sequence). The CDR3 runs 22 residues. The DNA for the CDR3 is TGTGCCAGCAGCCAGGCGAACCCGGGACTAGCAGGCGGAGGATCTGGGGCCAACGTCCTGACTTTC. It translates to CASSQANPGLAGGGSGANVLTF.

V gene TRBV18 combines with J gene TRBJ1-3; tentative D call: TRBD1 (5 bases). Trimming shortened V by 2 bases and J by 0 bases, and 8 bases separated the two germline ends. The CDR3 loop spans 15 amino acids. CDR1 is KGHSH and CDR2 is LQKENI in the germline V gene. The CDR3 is CASSPGQISGNTIYF. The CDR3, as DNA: TGTGCCAGCTCACCAGGACAAATCTCTGGAAACACCATATATTTT.

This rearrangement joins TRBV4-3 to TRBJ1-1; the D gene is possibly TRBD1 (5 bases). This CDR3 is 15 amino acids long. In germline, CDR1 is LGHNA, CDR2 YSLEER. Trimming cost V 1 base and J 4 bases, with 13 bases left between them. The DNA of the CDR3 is TGCGCCAGCAGCCAAGTCGCCGGGGGGGGCACTGAAGCTTTCTTT. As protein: CASSQVAGGGTEAFF.

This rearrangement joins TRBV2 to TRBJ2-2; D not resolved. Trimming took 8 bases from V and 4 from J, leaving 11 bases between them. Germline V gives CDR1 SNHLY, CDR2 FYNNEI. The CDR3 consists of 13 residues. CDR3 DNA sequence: TGTGCCAGCGGCTGGAAGCGCACCGGGGAGCTGTTTTTT. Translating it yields CASGWKRTGELFF. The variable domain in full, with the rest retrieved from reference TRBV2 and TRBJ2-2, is EPEVTQTPSHQVTQMGQEVILRCVPISNHLYFYWYRQILGQKVEFLVSFYNNEISEKSEIFDDQFSVERPDGSNFTLKIRSTKLEDSAMYFCASGWKRTGELFFGEGSRLTVL.

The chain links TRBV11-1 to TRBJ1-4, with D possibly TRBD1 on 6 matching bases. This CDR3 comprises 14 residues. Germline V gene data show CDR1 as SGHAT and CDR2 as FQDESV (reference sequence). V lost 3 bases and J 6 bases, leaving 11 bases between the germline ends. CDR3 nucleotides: TGTGCCAGCAGCTTCGGACAGCCCTATGAAAAACTGTTTTTT. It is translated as CASSFGQPYEKLFF.

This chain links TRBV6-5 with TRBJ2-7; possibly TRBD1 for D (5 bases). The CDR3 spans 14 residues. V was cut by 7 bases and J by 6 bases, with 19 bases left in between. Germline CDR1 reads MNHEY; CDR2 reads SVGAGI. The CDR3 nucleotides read TGTGCCAGCACACCCAATCCTACAGGACGCGAGCAGTACTTC. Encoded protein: CASTPNPTGREQYF.

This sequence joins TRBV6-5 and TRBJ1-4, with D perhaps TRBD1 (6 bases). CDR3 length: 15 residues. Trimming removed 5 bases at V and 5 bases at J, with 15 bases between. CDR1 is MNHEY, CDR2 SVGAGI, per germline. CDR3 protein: CASSTRTDGNEKLFF. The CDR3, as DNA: TGTGCCAGCAGTACTCGGACAGATGGGAATGAAAAACTGTTTTTT.

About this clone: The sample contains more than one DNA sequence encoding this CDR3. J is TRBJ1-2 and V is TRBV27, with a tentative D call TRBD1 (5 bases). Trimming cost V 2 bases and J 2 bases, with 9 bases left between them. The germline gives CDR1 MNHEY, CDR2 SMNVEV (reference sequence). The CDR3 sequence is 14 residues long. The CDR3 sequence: CASSLGAGNYGYTF. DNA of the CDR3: TGTGCCAGCAGTTTAGGGGCAGGGAACTATGGCTACACCTTC.

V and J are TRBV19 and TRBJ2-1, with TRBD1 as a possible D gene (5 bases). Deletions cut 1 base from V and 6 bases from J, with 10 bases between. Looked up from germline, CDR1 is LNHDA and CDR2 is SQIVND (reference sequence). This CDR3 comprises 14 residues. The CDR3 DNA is TGTGCCAGTAGTATAGGGGGCCCCGTCAATGAGCAGTTCTTC. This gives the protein CASSIGGPVNEQFF.

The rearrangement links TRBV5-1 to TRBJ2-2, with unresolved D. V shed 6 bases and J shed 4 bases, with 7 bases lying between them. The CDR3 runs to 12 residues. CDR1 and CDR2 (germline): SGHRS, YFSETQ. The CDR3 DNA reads TGCGCCAGCACCCGGGTCACCGGGGAGCTGTTTTTT. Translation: CASTRVTGELFF.

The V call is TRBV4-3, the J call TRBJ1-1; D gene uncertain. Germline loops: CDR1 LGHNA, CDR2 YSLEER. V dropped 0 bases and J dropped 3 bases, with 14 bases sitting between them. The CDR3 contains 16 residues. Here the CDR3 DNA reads TGCGCCAGCAGCCAAGATTTGGTAGTTAAATACACTGAAGCTTTCTTT. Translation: CASSQDLVVKYTEAFF.

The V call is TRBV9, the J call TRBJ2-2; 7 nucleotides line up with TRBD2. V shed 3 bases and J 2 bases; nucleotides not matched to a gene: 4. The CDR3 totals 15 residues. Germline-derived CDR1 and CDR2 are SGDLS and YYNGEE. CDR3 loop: CASSALAANTGELFF. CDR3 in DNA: TGTGCCAGCAGCGCCCTAGCGGCCAACACCGGGGAGCTGTTTTTT.

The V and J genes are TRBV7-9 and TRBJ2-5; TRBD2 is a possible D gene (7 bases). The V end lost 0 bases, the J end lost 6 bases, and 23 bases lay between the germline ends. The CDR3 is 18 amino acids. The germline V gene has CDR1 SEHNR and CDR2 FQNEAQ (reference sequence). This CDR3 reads CASSLALGRGAEWKTQYF. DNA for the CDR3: TGTGCCAGCAGCTTAGCATTGGGGAGGGGGGCCGAATGGAAGACCCAGTACTTC.

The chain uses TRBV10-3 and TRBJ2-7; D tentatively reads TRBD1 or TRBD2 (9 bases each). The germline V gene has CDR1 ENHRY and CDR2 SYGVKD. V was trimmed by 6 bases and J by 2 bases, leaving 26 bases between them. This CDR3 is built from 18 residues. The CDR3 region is CAIRAGTGLTSGTYEQYF. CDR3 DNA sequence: TGTGCCATCAGAGCCGGGACAGGGTTGACTAGCGGTACCTACGAGCAGTACTTC.

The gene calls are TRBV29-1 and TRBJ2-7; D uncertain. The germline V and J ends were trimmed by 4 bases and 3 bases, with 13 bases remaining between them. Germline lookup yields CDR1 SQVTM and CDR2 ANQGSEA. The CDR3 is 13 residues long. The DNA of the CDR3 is TGCAGCGTTGGGCCCAGAGACAACTACGAGCAGTACTTC. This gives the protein CSVGPRDNYEQYF.

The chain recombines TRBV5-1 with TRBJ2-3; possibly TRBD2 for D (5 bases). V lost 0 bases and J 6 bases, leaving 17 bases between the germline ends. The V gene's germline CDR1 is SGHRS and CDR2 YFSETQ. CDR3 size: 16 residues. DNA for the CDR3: TGCGCCAGCAGCTTGGGGCGGGCTCCCCCACGGGATACGCAGTATTTT. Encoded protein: CASSLGRAPPRDTQYF. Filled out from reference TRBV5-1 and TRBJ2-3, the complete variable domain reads KAGVTQTPRYLIKTRGQQVTLSCSPISGHRSVSWYQQTPGQGLQFLFEYFSETQRNKGNFPGRFSGRQFSNSRSEMNVSTLELGDSALYLCASSLGRAPPRDTQYFGPGTRLTVL.

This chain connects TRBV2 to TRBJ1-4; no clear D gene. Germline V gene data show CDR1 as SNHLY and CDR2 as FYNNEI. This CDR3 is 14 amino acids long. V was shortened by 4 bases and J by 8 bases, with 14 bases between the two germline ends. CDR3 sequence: CASSGSGGWEKLFF. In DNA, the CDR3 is TGTGCCAGCAGTGGAAGCGGAGGGTGGGAAAAACTGTTTTTT. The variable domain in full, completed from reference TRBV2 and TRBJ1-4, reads EPEVTQTPSHQVTQMGQEVILRCVPISNHLYFYWYRQILGQKVEFLVSFYNNEISEKSEIFDDQFSVERPDGSNFTLKIRSTKLEDSAMYFCASSGSGGWEKLFFGSGTQLSVL.

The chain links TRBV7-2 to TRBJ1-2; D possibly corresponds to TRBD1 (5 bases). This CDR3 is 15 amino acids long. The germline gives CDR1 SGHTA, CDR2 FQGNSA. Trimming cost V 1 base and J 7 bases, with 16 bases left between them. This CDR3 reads CASSLVIGGDSGYTF. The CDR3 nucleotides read TGTGCCAGCAGCTTAGTAATCGGGGGGGATAGTGGCTACACCTTC.

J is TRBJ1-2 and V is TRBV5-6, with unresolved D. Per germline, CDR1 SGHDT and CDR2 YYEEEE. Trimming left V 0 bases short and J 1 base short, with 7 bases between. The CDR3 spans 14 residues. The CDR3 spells CASSLAGSNYGYTF. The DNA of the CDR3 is TGTGCCAGCAGCTTGGCCGGGAGTAACTATGGCTACACCTTC.